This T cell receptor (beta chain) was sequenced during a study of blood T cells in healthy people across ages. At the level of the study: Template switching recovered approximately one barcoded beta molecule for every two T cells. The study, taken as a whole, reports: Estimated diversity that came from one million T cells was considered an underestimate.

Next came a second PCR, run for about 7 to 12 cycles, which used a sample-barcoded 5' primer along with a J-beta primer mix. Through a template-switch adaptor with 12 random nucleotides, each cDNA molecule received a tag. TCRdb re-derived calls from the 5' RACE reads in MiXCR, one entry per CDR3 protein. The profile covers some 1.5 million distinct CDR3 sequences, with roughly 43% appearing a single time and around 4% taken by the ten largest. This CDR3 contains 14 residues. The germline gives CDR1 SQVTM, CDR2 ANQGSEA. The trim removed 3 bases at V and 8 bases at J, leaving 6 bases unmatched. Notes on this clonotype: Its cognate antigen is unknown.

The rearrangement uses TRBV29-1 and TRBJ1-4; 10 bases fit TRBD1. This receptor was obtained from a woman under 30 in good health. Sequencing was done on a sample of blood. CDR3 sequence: CSVDEGQGNEKLFF. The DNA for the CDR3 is TGCAGCGTTGATGAGGGACAGGGGAACGAAAAACTGTTTTTT.